The TCR beta chain under discussion was sequenced for a study of Graves' ophthalmopathy and Graves' hyperthyroidism. RNA transcripts provided the template for amplifying TCR beta CDR3 regions. An opening RT-PCR round employed HTBI primers and preceded a second-round multiplex PCR. TCRdb reprocessed the multiplex PCR reads with MiXCR, giving one entry per CDR3 protein. The data hold approximately 1.2 million distinct CDR3 sequences, with less than 45% observed a single time. The sample holds many counts of this clonotype. Germline CDR1 SQVTM, CDR2 ANQGSEA. The germline V and J ends were trimmed by 6 bases and 1 base, with 9 bases remaining between them. The CDR3 spans 13 residues.

The V and J genes are TRBV29-1 and TRBJ2-2, with TRBD1 as a possible D gene (6 bases). The sequencing input was peripheral blood or thyroid tissue (not recorded which). The receptor was derived from an adult man with Graves' hyperthyroidism. For the CDR3, the DNA is TGCAGCGTATCGACAGGGAACACCGGGGAGCTGTTTTTT. Residues: CSVSTGNTGELFF.